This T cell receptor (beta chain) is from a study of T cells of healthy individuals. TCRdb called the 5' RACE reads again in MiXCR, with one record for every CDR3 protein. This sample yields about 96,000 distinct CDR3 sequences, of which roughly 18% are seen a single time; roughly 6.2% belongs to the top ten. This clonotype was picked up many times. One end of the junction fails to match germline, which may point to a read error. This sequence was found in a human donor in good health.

CDR3 sequence reads: CASSAGGDYADRSSHEQYF. The CDR3 DNA sequence: TGTGCCAGCAGTGCGGGGGGGGACTACGCGGATCGATCCTCCCACGAGCAGTACTTC. The chain combines TRBV25-1 with TRBJ2-7, with 8 bases fitting TRBD2. Germline V gene sequence: CDR1 MGHDK, CDR2 SYGVNS. The CDR3 sequence is 19 residues long.